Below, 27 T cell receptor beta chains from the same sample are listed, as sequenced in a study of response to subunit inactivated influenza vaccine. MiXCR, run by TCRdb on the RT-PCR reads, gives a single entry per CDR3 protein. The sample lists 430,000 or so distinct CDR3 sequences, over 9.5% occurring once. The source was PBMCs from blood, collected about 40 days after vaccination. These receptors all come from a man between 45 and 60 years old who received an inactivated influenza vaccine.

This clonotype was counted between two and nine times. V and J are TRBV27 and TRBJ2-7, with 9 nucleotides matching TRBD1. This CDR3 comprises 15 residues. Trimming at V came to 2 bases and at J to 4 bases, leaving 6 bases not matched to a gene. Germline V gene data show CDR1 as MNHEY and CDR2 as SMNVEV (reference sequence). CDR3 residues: CASSLTGTGLYEQYF. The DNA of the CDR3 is TGTGCCAGCAGTTTAACCGGGACAGGGTTATACGAGCAGTACTTC.

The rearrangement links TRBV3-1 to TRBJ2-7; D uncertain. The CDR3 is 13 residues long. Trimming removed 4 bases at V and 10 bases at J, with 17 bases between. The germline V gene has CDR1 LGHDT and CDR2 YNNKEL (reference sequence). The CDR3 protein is CASSPASRSLQYF. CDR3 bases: TGTGCCAGCAGCCCCGCGTCGCGATCGTTACAGTACTTC.

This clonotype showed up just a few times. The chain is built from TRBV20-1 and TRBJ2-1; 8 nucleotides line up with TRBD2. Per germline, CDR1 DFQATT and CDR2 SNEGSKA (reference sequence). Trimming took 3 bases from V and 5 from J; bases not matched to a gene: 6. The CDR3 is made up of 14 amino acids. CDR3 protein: CSARTSEWDNEQFF. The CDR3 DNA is TGCAGTGCTAGGACTAGCGAATGGGACAATGAGCAGTTCTTC.

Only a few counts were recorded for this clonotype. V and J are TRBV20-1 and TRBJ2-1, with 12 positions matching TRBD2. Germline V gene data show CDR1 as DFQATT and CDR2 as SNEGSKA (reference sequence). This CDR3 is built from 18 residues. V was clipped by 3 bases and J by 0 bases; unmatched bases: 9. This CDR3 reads CSASRGTSGSYSYNEQFF. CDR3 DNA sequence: TGCAGTGCTAGCAGGGGGACTAGCGGGTCATACTCCTACAATGAGCAGTTCTTC.

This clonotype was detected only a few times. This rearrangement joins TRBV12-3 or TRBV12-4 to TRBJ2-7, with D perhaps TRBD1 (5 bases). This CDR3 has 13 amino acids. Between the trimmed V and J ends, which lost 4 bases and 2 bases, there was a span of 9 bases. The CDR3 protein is CASSYTGPYEQYF. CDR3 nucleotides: TGTGCCAGCAGTTATACAGGTCCCTACGAGCAGTACTTC.

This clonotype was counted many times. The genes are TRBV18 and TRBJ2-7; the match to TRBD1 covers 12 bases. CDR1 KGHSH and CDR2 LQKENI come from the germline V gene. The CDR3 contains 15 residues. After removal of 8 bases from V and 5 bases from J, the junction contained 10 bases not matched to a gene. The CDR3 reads CASRSGTGGVNEQYF. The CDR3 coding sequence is TGTGCCAGCCGATCCGGGACAGGGGGCGTAAACGAGCAGTACTTC.

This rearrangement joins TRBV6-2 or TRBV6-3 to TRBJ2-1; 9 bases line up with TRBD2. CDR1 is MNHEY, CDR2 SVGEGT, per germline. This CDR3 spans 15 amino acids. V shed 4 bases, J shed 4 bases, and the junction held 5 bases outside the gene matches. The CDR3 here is CASSWGGGEYNEQFF. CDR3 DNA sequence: TGTGCCAGCAGTTGGGGCGGGGGGGAGTACAATGAGCAGTTCTTC.

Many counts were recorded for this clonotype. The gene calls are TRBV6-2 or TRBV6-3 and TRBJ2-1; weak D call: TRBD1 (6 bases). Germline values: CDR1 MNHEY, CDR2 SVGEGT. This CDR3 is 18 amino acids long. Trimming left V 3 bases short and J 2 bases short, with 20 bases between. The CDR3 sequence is CASSYTLSRDKAYNEQFF. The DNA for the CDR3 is TGTGCCAGCAGTTATACCCTCAGTCGGGACAAGGCCTACAATGAGCAGTTCTTC.

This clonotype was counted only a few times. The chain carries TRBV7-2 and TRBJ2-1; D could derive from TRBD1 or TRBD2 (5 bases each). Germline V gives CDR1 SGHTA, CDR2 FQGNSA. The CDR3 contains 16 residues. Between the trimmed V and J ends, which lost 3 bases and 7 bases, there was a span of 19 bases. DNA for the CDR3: TGTGCCAGCAGCTTTTTTCGGGGCTCCCTAGGGAATGAGCAGTTCTTC. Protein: CASSFFRGSLGNEQFF.

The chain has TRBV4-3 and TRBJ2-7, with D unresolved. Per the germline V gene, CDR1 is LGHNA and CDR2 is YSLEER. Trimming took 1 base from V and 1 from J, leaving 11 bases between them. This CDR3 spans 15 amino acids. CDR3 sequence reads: CASSQGVKGSYEQYF. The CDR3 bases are TGCGCCAGCAGCCAAGGGGTGAAGGGATCCTACGAGCAGTACTTC.

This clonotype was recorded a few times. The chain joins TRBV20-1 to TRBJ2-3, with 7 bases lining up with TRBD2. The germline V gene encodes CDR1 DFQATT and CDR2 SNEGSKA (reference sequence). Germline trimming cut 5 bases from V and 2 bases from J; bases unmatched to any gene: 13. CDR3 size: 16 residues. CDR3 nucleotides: TGCAGTGCTCCGGTTCGCGAGCGGGGAGTCACAGATACGCAGTATTTT. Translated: CSAPVRERGVTDTQYF.

CDR3 protein: CASTQEAGSYEQYF. The CDR3, as DNA: TGTGCCAGCACACAGGAGGCTGGGTCCTACGAGCAGTACTTC. The chain recombines TRBV11-2 with TRBJ2-7; the D call may be TRBD1 or TRBD2 (5 bases each). Trimming cost V 7 bases and J 1 base, with 14 bases left between them. This CDR3 is built from 14 residues. Germline CDR1 is SGHAT and CDR2 is FQNNGV.

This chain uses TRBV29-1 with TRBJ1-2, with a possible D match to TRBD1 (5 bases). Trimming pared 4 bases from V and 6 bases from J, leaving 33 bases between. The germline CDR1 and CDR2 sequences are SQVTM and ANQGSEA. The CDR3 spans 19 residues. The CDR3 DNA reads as TGCAGCGTTGCTGACAGCGCCGGGGGACCGCGAAGACTTGTGAATGGCTACACCTTC. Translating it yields CSVADSAGGPRRLVNGYTF.

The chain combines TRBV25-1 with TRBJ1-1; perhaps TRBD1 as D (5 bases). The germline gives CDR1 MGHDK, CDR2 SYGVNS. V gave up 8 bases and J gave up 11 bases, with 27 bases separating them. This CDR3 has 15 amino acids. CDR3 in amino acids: CASPQFREGCRRAFF. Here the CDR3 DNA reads TGTGCCAGCCCCCAATTTAGGGAGGGGTGTAGGAGGGCTTTCTTT.

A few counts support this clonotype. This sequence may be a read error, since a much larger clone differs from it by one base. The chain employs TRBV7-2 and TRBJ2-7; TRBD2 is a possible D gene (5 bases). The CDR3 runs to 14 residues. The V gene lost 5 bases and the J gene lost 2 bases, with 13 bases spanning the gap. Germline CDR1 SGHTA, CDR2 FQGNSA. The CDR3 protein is CASSPRPGTYEQYF. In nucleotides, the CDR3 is TGTGCCAGCAGCCCCCGACCGGGAACCTACGAGCAGTACTTC.

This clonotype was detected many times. The CDR3 protein is CASSEDPLNEQFF. CDR3 coding DNA: TGTGCCAGCAGCGAAGACCCGCTGAATGAGCAGTTCTTC. The chain carries TRBV9 and TRBJ2-1; D not resolved. V was pared by 3 bases and J by 7 bases, with 11 bases between. Germline CDR1 and CDR2: SGDLS and YYNGEE. The CDR3 consists of 13 residues.

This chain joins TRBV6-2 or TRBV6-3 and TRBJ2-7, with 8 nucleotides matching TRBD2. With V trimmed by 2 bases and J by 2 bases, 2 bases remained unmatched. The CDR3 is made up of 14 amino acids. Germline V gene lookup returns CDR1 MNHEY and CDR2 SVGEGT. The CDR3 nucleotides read TGTGCCAGCAGTTACACGGGGGGGGCCTACGAGCAGTACTTC. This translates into CASSYTGGAYEQYF.

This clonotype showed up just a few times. The CDR3 spells CATNTGTSSYNEQFF. CDR3 coding DNA: TGTGCCACCAATACCGGGACTAGCAGTTACAATGAGCAGTTCTTC. The V call is TRBV25-1, the J call TRBJ2-1; 9 bases map to TRBD2. V trimming: 10 bases; J trimming: 4 bases; junction bases outside the gene matches: 11. The CDR3 spans 15 residues. Germline loops: CDR1 MGHDK, CDR2 SYGVNS.

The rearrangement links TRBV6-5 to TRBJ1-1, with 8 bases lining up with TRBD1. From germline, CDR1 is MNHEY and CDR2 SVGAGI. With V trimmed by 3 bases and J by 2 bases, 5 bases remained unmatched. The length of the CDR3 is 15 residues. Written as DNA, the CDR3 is TGTGCCAGCAGTTATCTCCCAGGGGGCAACACTGAAGCTTTCTTT. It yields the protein CASSYLPGGNTEAFF.

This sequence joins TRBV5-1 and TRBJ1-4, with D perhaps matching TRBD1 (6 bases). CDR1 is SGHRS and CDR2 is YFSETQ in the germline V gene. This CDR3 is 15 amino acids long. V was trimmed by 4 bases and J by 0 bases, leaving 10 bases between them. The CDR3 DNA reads TGCGCCAGCAGCCCTGGACAGACAACTAATGAAAAACTGTTTTTT. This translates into CASSPGQTTNEKLFF.

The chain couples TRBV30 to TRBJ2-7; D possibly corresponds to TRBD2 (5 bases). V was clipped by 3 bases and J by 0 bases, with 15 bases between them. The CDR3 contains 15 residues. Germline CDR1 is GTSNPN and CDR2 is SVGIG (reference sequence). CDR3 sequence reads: CAWSGLGGHSYEQYF. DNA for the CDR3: TGTGCCTGGAGCGGCCTCGGAGGCCACTCCTACGAGCAGTACTTC.

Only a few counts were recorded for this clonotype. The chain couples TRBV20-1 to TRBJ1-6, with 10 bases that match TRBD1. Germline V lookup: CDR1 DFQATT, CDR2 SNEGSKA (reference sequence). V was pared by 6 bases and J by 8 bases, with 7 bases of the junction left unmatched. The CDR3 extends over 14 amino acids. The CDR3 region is CSAGDRGPDSPLHF. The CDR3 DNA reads TGCAGTGCCGGCGACAGGGGGCCGGATTCACCCCTCCACTTT.

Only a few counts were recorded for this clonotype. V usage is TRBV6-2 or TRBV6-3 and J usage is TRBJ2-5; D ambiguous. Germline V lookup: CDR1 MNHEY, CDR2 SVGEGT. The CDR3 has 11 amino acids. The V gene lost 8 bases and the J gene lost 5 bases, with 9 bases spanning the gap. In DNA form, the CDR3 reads TGTGCCAGCTTTCAAGGGGAGACCCAGTACTTC. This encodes CASFQGETQYF.

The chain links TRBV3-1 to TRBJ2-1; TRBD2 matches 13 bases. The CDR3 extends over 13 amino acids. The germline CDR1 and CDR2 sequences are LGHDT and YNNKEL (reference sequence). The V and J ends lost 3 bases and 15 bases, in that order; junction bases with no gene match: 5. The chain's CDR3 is CASSQGTSGVLFF. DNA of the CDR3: TGTGCCAGCAGCCAGGGGACTAGCGGGGTATTGTTCTTC.

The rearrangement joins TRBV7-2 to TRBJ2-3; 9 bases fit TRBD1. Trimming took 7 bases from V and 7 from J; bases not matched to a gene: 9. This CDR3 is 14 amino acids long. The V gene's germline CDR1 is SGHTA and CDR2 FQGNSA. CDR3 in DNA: TGTGCCAGCACCCAAGGGGGACAGGGTCATACGCAGTATTTT. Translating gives CASTQGGQGHTQYF.

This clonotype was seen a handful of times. This chain's CDR3 is CASRRQEVGTEAFF. The CDR3 DNA follows: TGTGCCAGCAGAAGACAGGAGGTAGGCACTGAAGCTTTCTTT. V and J are TRBV6-2 or TRBV6-3 and TRBJ1-1; D possibly corresponds to TRBD1 (6 bases). Trimming stripped 6 bases from V and 4 bases from J, with 15 bases between. This CDR3 comprises 14 residues. From germline, CDR1 is MNHEY and CDR2 SVGEGT.

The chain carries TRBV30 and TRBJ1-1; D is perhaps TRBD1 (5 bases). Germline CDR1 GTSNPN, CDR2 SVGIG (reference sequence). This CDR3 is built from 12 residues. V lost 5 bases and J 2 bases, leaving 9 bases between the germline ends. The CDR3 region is CAWGTVNTEAFF. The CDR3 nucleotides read TGTGCCTGGGGGACGGTAAACACTGAAGCTTTCTTT.